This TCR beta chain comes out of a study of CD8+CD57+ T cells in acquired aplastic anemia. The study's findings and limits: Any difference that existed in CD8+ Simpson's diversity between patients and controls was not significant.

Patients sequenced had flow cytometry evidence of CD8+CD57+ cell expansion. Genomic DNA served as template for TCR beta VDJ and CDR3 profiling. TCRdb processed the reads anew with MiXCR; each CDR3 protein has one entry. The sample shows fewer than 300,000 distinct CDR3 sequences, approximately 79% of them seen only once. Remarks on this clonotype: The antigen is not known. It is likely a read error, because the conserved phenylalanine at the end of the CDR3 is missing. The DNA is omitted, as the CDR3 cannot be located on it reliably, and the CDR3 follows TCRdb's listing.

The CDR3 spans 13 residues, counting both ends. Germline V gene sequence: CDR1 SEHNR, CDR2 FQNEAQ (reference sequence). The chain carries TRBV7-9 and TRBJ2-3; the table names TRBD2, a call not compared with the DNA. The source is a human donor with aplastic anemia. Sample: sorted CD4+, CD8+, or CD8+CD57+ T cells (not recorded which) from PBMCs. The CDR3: CASSFQRSGRSYE.